The next 9 T cell receptor beta chains were all read from a single sample in a study of T cells in women clearing cervical HPV infection. Some clones are missing from TCRdb's copy, which holds only in-frame ones; the method was immunoSEQ multiplex PCR. This repertoire includes some 40,000 clones. The sequencing input was blood buffy coat. These receptor sequences come from a woman between 18 and 70 years old with a cervical HPV16 infection that either progressed to CIN3+ or cleared (not recorded which).

A remark on this clone: With the read ending 3 residues before the CDR3 end, the germline J gene is used to fill in that end. The rearrangement joins TRBV6-1 to TRBJ2-1; 7 nucleotides align to TRBD2. This CDR3 spans 17 amino acids. In germline, CDR1 is MNHNS, CDR2 SASEGT. The ends lost 0 bases at V and 8 bases at J; junction bases unmatched: 13. The DNA read from the CDR3 is TGTGCCAGCAGTGAAGCGGGATTGGGGGGACTATATCATGAG. Protein sequence: CASSEAGLGGLYHE. The CDR3, in full, reads CASSEAGLGGLYHEQFF.

Remarks on this clone: The read is 3 residues too short to cover the CDR3 end, so that end is filled in from the germline J gene. The chain is built from TRBV30 and TRBJ2-2; 9 bases agree with TRBD1. The V gene's germline CDR1 is GTSNPN and CDR2 SVGIG (reference sequence). The CDR3 contains 18 residues. Incomplete CDR3 DNA: TGTGCCTGGAGTGTAAATCGCATGATAGGGGACAGGGACTCACCG. Its translation is CAWSVNRMIGDRDSP. The complete CDR3 reads CAWSVNRMIGDRDSPLFF. Based on the CDR3 plus reference TRBV30 and TRBJ2-2, the full variable domain is SQTIHQWPATLVQPVGSPLSLECTVEGTSNPNLYWYRQAAGRGLQLLFYSVGIGQISSEVPQNLSASRPQDRQFILSSKKLLLSDSGFYLCAWSVNRMIGDRDSPLFFGEGSRLTVL.

With respect to this clone: The read gets to within 3 residues of the CDR3 end, and the germline J gene fills in the rest. The chain has TRBV12-5 and TRBJ2-4, with 9 nucleotides matching TRBD1. This CDR3 comprises 18 residues. Per germline, CDR1 LGHNT and CDR2 FRNRAP. CDR3 bases read: TGTGCTAGTGGACCAGACTTCCCGGGACAGGGAGTAAGGAGGATT. Amino acid sequence: CASGPDFPGQGVRRI. The full CDR3 reads CASGPDFPGQGVRRIQYF.

To note about this clone: The read comes to an end 3 residues before the CDR3 does, leaving the germline J gene to fill in the end. Other DNA sequences of this sample code for an identical CDR3. The V call is TRBV19, the J call TRBJ1-1; possibly TRBD1 for D (6 bases). The CDR3 loop spans 12 amino acids. The germline gives CDR1 LNHDA, CDR2 SQIVND (reference sequence). The CDR3: CASSSRGAEAFF. The DNA read from the CDR3 is TGTGCCAGTAGTTCCCGGGGGGCCGAA.

Of note for this clone: Coverage ceases 3 residues before the CDR3 finishes, and the germline J gene fills in the end. The chain joins TRBV20-1 to TRBJ1-6, with 7 bases lining up with TRBD1. Looked up from germline, CDR1 is DFQATT and CDR2 is SNEGSKA (reference sequence). V shed 1 base, J shed 6 bases, and the junction held 6 bases outside the gene matches. The CDR3 spans 15 residues. The DNA read from the CDR3 is TGCAGTGCTAGAGCAGGGGGTGTCCTTAATTCACCC. This encodes CSARAGGVLNSP. The full CDR3 reads CSARAGGVLNSPLHF.

A note on this clone: Read sequence stops 3 residues before the CDR3 end, and the germline J gene provides the missing end. This chain joins TRBV29-1 and TRBJ1-1, with TRBD1 identical over 7 bases. Germline V lookup: CDR1 SQVTM, CDR2 ANQGSEA. This CDR3 has 13 residues. With 6 bases clipped from V and 1 base from J, the junction kept 5 bases outside the gene matches. The sequenced CDR3 bases are TGCAGCGTCGAGGGACAGACGAACACTGAA. Encoded protein: CSVEGQTNTE. The entire CDR3 reads CSVEGQTNTEAFF. Full variable domain (rest looked up from reference TRBV29-1 and TRBJ1-1): SAVISQKPSRDICQRGTSLTIQCQVDSQVTMMFWYRQQPGQSLTLIATANQGSEATYESGFVIDKFPISRPNLTFSTLTVSNMSPEDSSIYLCSVEGQTNTEAFFGQGTRLTVV.

On this clone itself: The observed sequence ends 3 residues before the CDR3 terminus, with the missing tail filled in from the germline J gene. V gene TRBV7-9 combines with J gene TRBJ1-4, with 8 bases aligning to TRBD1. CDR1 SEHNR and CDR2 FQNEAQ come from the germline V gene (reference sequence). The ends lost 5 bases at V and 8 bases at J; junction bases unmatched: 10. The CDR3 loop spans 15 amino acids. The chain's CDR3 is CASSRQGLDMEKLFF. CDR3 DNA, as far as it was read: TGTGCCAGCAGCCGACAGGGGTTAGATATGGAAAAA.

Worth noting for this clone: Read coverage stops 3 residues before the CDR3 terminus; the germline J gene supplies the remainder. The chain uses TRBV18 and TRBJ1-2; D might be TRBD1 (6 bases). Germline values: CDR1 KGHSH, CDR2 LQKENI. This CDR3 is built from 15 residues. The sequenced CDR3 bases are TGTGCCAGCTCACCCCGGGACATGTACACAGATACC. Encoded protein: CASSPRDMYTDT. The CDR3 in its entirety is CASSPRDMYTDTYTF.

Of note for this clone: The read ends 3 residues early relative to the CDR3; the germline J gene fills the gap. This chain uses TRBV4-1 with TRBJ1-2; D is perhaps TRBD1 (5 bases). The length of the CDR3 is 16 residues. Germline V gene lookup returns CDR1 MGHRA and CDR2 YSYEKL. V was clipped by 3 bases and J by 3 bases, with 17 bases between them. The part of the CDR3 DNA that was read is TGCGCCAGCAGCCACGTTTGGGTGCGGGGCCACTATGGC. It codes for CASSHVWVRGHYG. The full CDR3 reads CASSHVWVRGHYGYTF.